This TCR beta chain is drawn from a study of cytomegalovirus exposure and HLA in healthy donors. Study observations and caveats: Most TCR sequences showed up rarely, but some public TCRs showed up in many donors. There was a cluster of highly shared sequence variants that was likely a sequencing artifact. Across HLA loci, a later analysis found differing TCR association rates, with DRB1 most and HLA-C fewest.

PCR amplification relied on 60 Vbeta primers (plus 13 Jbeta primers). Repertoires were generated with immunoSEQ multiplex PCR, while TCRdb's copy carries only in-frame clones and drops some. The table has 120,000 to 150,000 clones, around 81% seen once. Turning to this clone: Its antigen is still unknown.

The sequence was collected from a man between 35 and 55 years old in good health and CMV-seropositive. The sequenced sample consisted of PBMCs.

The CDR3 loop is CSVRAGGRNEQFF. The CDR3 DNA sequence: TGCAGCGTTCGGGCGGGAGGGCGGAATGAGCAGTTCTTC. This rearrangement joins TRBV29-1 to TRBJ2-1, with TRBD2 identical over 9 bases. With 5 bases clipped from V and 7 bases from J, the junction kept 6 bases outside the gene matches. Germline V gives CDR1 SQVTM, CDR2 ANQGSEA. The CDR3 contains 13 residues.